These 5 T cell receptor beta chains share one sample of origin, sequenced in a study of T cells after yellow fever vaccination. Each CDR3 protein is one row after TCRdb ran MiXCR on the 5' RACE reads. The repertoire has about 320,000 distinct CDR3 sequences, about 4.5% of them found once; the top ten carry just under 20%. Sequencing was performed on PBMCs, taken 15 days after the yellow fever booster vaccination. These receptors came from a man aged 18 to 29 who received the YFV17D yellow fever vaccine.

This clonotype was recorded a few times. The genes are TRBV7-2 and TRBJ2-2, with no clear D. The CDR3 sequence is 12 residues long. Germline V gives CDR1 SGHTA, CDR2 FQGNSA. Trimming left V 1 base short and J 7 bases short, with 4 bases between. The CDR3 protein is CASSLDLGELFF. CDR3 DNA: TGTGCCAGCAGCTTAGATCTCGGGGAGCTGTTTTTT. The whole variable domain, filled in from reference TRBV7-2 and TRBJ2-2, reads GAGVSQSPSNKVTEKGKDVELRCDPISGHTALYWYRQSLGQGLEFLIYFQGNSAPDKSGLPSDRFSAERTGGSVSTLTIQRTQQEDSAVYLCASSLDLGELFFGEGSRLTVL.

This clonotype was seen a few times. The CDR3 protein is CASSSENTNQPQHF. The CDR3 nucleotides are TGTGCCAGCAGTTCAGAAAATACCAATCAGCCCCAGCATTTT. The chain couples TRBV12-3 or TRBV12-4 to TRBJ1-5; D call uncertain. The CDR3 loop spans 14 amino acids. V was trimmed by 4 bases and J by 3 bases, leaving 10 bases between them.

This clonotype was seen a handful of times. V gene TRBV7-2 combines with J gene TRBJ1-6; possibly TRBD1 for D (6 bases). The CDR3 totals 16 residues. V was cut by 2 bases and J by 6 bases, with 14 bases left in between. Germline V gene sequence: CDR1 SGHTA, CDR2 FQGNSA. The CDR3 loop is CASSLFFSGANSPLHF. The CDR3 nucleotides are TGTGCCAGCAGCTTATTTTTTTCAGGGGCTAATTCACCCCTCCACTTT.

This clonotype was seen at least ten times. V and J are TRBV7-2 and TRBJ1-2; tentatively, D is TRBD1 (6 bases). The CDR3 contains 14 residues. Trimming removed 7 bases at V and 1 base at J, with 13 bases between. CDR1 is SGHTA and CDR2 is FQGNSA in the germline V gene. CDR3 loop: CASTTGKINYGYTF. The CDR3 nucleotides are TGTGCCAGCACAACAGGGAAGATTAACTATGGCTACACCTTC.

The table lists this clonotype with many counts. V gene TRBV20-1 combines with J gene TRBJ1-6; 9 bases match TRBD1. V shed 5 bases, J shed 0 bases, and the junction held 8 bases outside the gene matches. Germline V lookup: CDR1 DFQATT, CDR2 SNEGSKA (reference sequence). This CDR3 comprises 17 residues. The CDR3 DNA is TGCAGTGCTGGCCCCACAGGGGGCAGCTCCTATAATTCACCCCTCCACTTT. It specifies CSAGPTGGSSYNSPLHF.